These 27 T cell receptor beta chains originate from one sample sequenced in a study of Graves' ophthalmopathy and Graves' hyperthyroidism. TCR beta CDR3 amplification used RNA transcripts. First-round RT-PCR used HTBI primers; second-round multiplex PCR followed. MiXCR, applied by TCRdb to the multiplex PCR reads, yields one record per CDR3 protein. The table shows around 400,000 distinct CDR3 sequences, with around 20% occurring only once. The sample was peripheral blood. The receptors were sampled from a woman aged 18-29 years with Graves' ophthalmopathy.

This clonotype was recorded many times. This rearrangement joins TRBV24-1 to TRBJ1-5; D remains ambiguous. The V gene lost 3 bases and the J gene lost 3 bases, with 8 bases spanning the gap. This CDR3 region has 14 residues. Germline lookup yields CDR1 KGHDR and CDR2 SFDVKD. The CDR3 protein is CATSDRGFNQPQHF. In nucleotides, the CDR3 is TGTGCCACCAGTGATCGGGGTTTCAATCAGCCCCAGCATTTT.

This clonotype was counted many times. V gene TRBV28 combines with J gene TRBJ1-2; 8 bases are shared with TRBD1. CDR1 is MDHEN and CDR2 is SYDVKM in the germline V gene. The CDR3 is 18 residues long. Trimming took 1 base from V and 3 from J; bases not matched to a gene: 13. As DNA, the CDR3 is TGTGCCAGCAGTTTATCCAGGACAGGGAGTCCCCCCGACTATGGCTACACCTTC. Translation gives CASSLSRTGSPPDYGYTF.

At least ten counts were recorded for this clonotype. The gene calls are TRBV6-2 or TRBV6-3 and TRBJ1-1; D is unresolved. Trimming left V 2 bases short and J 6 bases short, with 13 bases between. Germline CDR1 MNHEY, CDR2 SVGEGT. This CDR3 region has 14 residues. Written as DNA, the CDR3 is TGTGCCAGCAGTTACCAACACCTCCGGGCTGAAGCTTTCTTT. As protein: CASSYQHLRAEAFF.

This chain connects TRBV27 to TRBJ1-1; D perhaps matches TRBD1 (5 bases). Per germline, CDR1 MNHEY and CDR2 SMNVEV (reference sequence). V dropped 6 bases and J dropped 12 bases, with 20 bases sitting between them. The CDR3 loop spans 13 amino acids. The chain's CDR3 is CASSPTSWGIPFF. DNA of the CDR3: TGTGCCAGCAGCCCGACAAGCTGGGGGATACCTTTCTTT.

V is TRBV7-8 and J is TRBJ1-3; D is possibly TRBD1 (5 bases). Germline CDR1 reads SGHVS; CDR2 reads FQNEAQ. The CDR3 runs 16 residues. Trimming shortened V by 5 bases and J by 0 bases, and 14 bases separated the two germline ends. This CDR3 is CASSPDSRGSGNTIYF. The CDR3 bases are TGTGCCAGCAGCCCCGACAGCCGTGGCTCTGGAAACACCATATATTTT.

This clonotype was recorded at least ten times. The rearrangement links TRBV18 to TRBJ1-5; D is perhaps TRBD1 (5 bases). The CDR3 sequence is 16 residues long. CDR1 is KGHSH and CDR2 is LQKENI in the germline V gene. Trimming left V 2 bases short and J 2 bases short, with 13 bases between. The DNA of the CDR3 is TGTGCCAGCTCACCAGCAGGGTTACATGGCAATCAGCCCCAGCATTTT. Its translation is CASSPAGLHGNQPQHF.

The chain has TRBV7-6 and TRBJ1-6; a possible D gene is TRBD1 (6 bases). The CDR3 has 15 amino acids. The germline V gene has CDR1 SGHVS and CDR2 FNYEAQ. V gave up 5 bases and J gave up 7 bases, with 15 bases separating them. The CDR3 loop is CASSQTGLGNSPLHF. CDR3 in DNA: TGTGCCAGCAGCCAGACAGGTCTGGGGAATTCACCCCTCCACTTT.

The V gene is TRBV7-9, the J gene TRBJ2-5; D gene uncertain. V was cut by 5 bases and J by 4 bases, with 11 bases left in between. CDR3 size: 13 residues. Per germline, CDR1 SEHNR and CDR2 FQNEAQ (reference sequence). For the CDR3, the DNA is TGTGCCAGCAGCATTCCCGGTCCAGAGACCCAGTACTTC. This encodes CASSIPGPETQYF.

This clonotype was seen repeatedly, ten times or more. The chain combines TRBV7-2 with TRBJ2-6; TRBD1 aligns across 7 bases. Germline V gives CDR1 SGHTA, CDR2 FQGNSA. V trimming: 5 bases; J trimming: 0 bases; junction bases outside the gene matches: 13. CDR3 length equals 19 residues. The CDR3 sequence is CASSQGVVGSLSGANVLTF. In DNA form, the CDR3 reads TGTGCCAGCAGCCAGGGGGTTGTTGGCAGTCTCTCTGGGGCCAACGTCCTGACTTTC.

This clonotype was seen many times. V is TRBV11-2 and J is TRBJ2-7, with TRBD1 as a possible D gene (8 bases). Per the germline V gene, CDR1 is SGHAT and CDR2 is FQNNGV. Trimming stripped 2 bases from V and 0 bases from J, with 20 bases between. The CDR3 is made up of 18 amino acids. The chain's CDR3 is CASSLKSGIDRGSYEQYF. The CDR3 DNA follows: TGTGCCAGCAGCTTAAAAAGCGGGATCGACAGGGGCTCCTACGAGCAGTACTTC.

This clonotype was seen repeatedly, ten times or more. The chain employs TRBV30 and TRBJ1-1; possibly TRBD1 for D (5 bases). Germline CDR1 reads GTSNPN; CDR2 reads SVGIG (reference sequence). V lost 1 base to trimming and J lost 1 base, with 16 bases between them. The CDR3 has 16 residues. CDR3 bases: TGTGCCTGGAGTGGAGGGGAAGCGGGGGAGAACACTGAAGCTTTCTTT. It encodes CAWSGGEAGENTEAFF.

In its sample, this clonotype was seen many times. The J gene is TRBJ2-2, the V gene TRBV5-1; possibly TRBD1 for D (6 bases). CDR1 is SGHRS, CDR2 YFSETQ, per germline. This CDR3 comprises 17 residues. The germline V and J ends were trimmed by 4 bases and 1 base, with 17 bases remaining between them. The CDR3 loop reads CASSGNQQGLNTGELFF. CDR3 sequence (DNA): TGCGCCAGCAGCGGGAACCAACAGGGTTTGAACACCGGGGAGCTGTTTTTT.

This clonotype was seen many times. The chain carries TRBV28 and TRBJ1-1, with 10 bases identical to TRBD1. This CDR3 has 14 amino acids. Trimming removed 5 bases from V and 5 bases from J; junction bases left unmatched: 5. Germline CDR1 MDHEN, CDR2 SYDVKM. DNA of the CDR3: TGTGCCAGCAGTCGCCGGACAGGGGGAACTGAAGCTTTCTTT. Its protein is CASSRRTGGTEAFF. The full variable domain, rest sourced from reference TRBV28 and TRBJ1-1, is DVKVTQSSRYLVKRTGEKVFLECVQDMDHENMFWYRQDPGLGLRLIYFSYDVKMKEKGDIPEGYSVSREKKERFSLILESASTNQTSMYLCASSRRTGGTEAFFGQGTRLTVV.

This clonotype was seen ten or more times. V and J are TRBV6-5 and TRBJ1-6; D ambiguous. The CDR3 loop spans 15 amino acids. Germline V lookup: CDR1 MNHEY, CDR2 SVGAGI. V shed 0 bases and J shed 6 bases, with 9 bases lying between them. The CDR3 DNA follows: TGTGCCAGCAGTTACTCGGTGACCTCTAATTCACCCCTCCACTTT. It translates to CASSYSVTSNSPLHF.

This clonotype has a count of ten or more. The genes are TRBV15 and TRBJ1-1; 7 nucleotides line up with TRBD1. Germline V gene data show CDR1 as LNHNV and CDR2 as YYDKDF (reference sequence). J lost 2 bases, V lost 4 bases, and 7 bases had no gene match. The CDR3 is 15 residues long. The CDR3 loop reads CATSIGTVANTEAFF. CDR3 nucleotides: TGTGCCACCAGCATAGGGACAGTAGCTAACACTGAAGCTTTCTTT.

The chain is built from TRBV6-1 and TRBJ2-7, with D possibly TRBD1 on 6 matching bases. V lost 6 bases and J 7 bases, leaving 19 bases between the germline ends. Germline-derived CDR1 and CDR2 are MNHNS and SASEGT. The CDR3 loop spans 14 amino acids. Here the CDR3 DNA reads TGTGCCAGCAGAGAAACAGGGTTTTCTCAGGAGCAGTACTTC. Its protein is CASRETGFSQEQYF.

This clonotype was observed a handful of times. The gene calls are TRBV12-3 or TRBV12-4 and TRBJ1-1; 9 bases line up with TRBD1. Unmatched junction bases numbered 10, after V lost 5 bases and J lost 6 bases. The CDR3 spans 15 residues. The DNA of the CDR3 is TGTGCCAGCAGTAGTCGACAGGGGGTTAACGCTGAAGCTTTCTTT. It is translated as CASSSRQGVNAEAFF.

The sample holds one count of this clonotype. J is TRBJ2-7 and V is TRBV11-2; TRBD2 matches at 9 bases. This CDR3 is 18 amino acids long. From germline, CDR1 is SGHAT and CDR2 FQNNGV. J gave up 3 bases and V 2 bases, and 14 bases lay outside the gene matches. CDR3 amino acids: CASSLLFGSGSLIYEQYF. DNA of the CDR3: TGTGCCAGCAGCTTACTTTTCGGTAGCGGGAGTCTAATCTACGAGCAGTACTTC.

This clonotype showed up many times. The chain uses TRBV6-1 and TRBJ1-2; D is ambiguous. CDR3 length equals 15 residues. Per the germline V gene, CDR1 is MNHNS and CDR2 is SASEGT. The germline V and J ends were trimmed by 2 bases and 5 bases, with 15 bases remaining between them. In DNA, the CDR3 is TGTGCCAGCAGTGAAAGGGCAGCCCGTTTTTATGGCTACACCTTC. Its translation is CASSERAARFYGYTF.

This clonotype was seen ten or more times. The J gene is TRBJ1-1, the V gene TRBV6-2 or TRBV6-3; D remains ambiguous. Trimming pared 4 bases from V and 4 bases from J, leaving 10 bases between. Germline lookup yields CDR1 MNHEY and CDR2 SVGEGT. The CDR3 is made up of 13 amino acids. CDR3 region: CASSLGLITEAFF. Written as DNA, the CDR3 is TGTGCCAGCAGTTTAGGGTTGATCACTGAAGCTTTCTTT.

The V gene is TRBV28, the J gene TRBJ2-7; maybe TRBD2 (5 bases). With 3 bases removed from V and 6 bases from J, the gap between germline ends came to 9 bases. CDR3 length: 12 residues. Per germline, CDR1 MDHEN and CDR2 SYDVKM. Written as DNA, the CDR3 is TGTGCCAGCAGTTTCCCCCGGGGCGAGCAGTACTTC. Translating it yields CASSFPRGEQYF.

The genes are TRBV28 and TRBJ1-6, with 9 positions matching TRBD1. V was pared by 4 bases and J by 8 bases, with 18 bases of the junction left unmatched. In germline, CDR1 is MDHEN, CDR2 SYDVKM. CDR3 length: 19 amino acids. CDR3 loop: CASSCQWDRDNQEDSPLHF. CDR3 sequence (DNA): TGTGCCAGCAGTTGTCAGTGGGACAGGGATAACCAGGAGGATTCACCCCTCCACTTT.

This clonotype was seen many times. V and J are TRBV6-1 and TRBJ1-2, with TRBD1 identical over 8 bases. From germline, CDR1 is MNHNS and CDR2 SASEGT. Trimming removed 6 bases from V and 8 bases from J; junction bases left unmatched: 11. This CDR3 region has 14 residues. The CDR3 DNA is TGTGCCAGCAGGAGGACAGGGCGCGCAGACGGCTACACCTTC. Translating gives CASRRTGRADGYTF.

The table lists this clonotype with many counts. The chain has TRBV19 and TRBJ2-2, with D possibly TRBD1 on 5 matching bases. Germline V gene lookup returns CDR1 LNHDA and CDR2 SQIVND (reference sequence). This CDR3 region has 15 residues. Trimming left V 5 bases short and J 0 bases short, with 10 bases between. The CDR3 DNA reads TGTGCCAGTAGTGGGGCAAGCGCGAACACCGGGGAGCTGTTTTTT. Translated, it gives CASSGASANTGELFF.

This clonotype was counted many times. CDR3 loop: CASTPWASGGLGETQYF. CDR3 sequence (DNA): TGTGCCAGCACTCCGTGGGCTAGCGGGGGGCTGGGAGAGACCCAGTACTTC. This chain joins TRBV6-2 or TRBV6-3 and TRBJ2-5; TRBD2 aligns across 11 bases. CDR3 length equals 17 residues. Germline V gene sequence: CDR1 MNHEY, CDR2 SVGEGT. The ends lost 7 bases at V and 4 bases at J; junction bases unmatched: 14.

This clonotype was seen repeatedly, ten times or more. V usage is TRBV28 and J usage is TRBJ2-6; 9 nucleotides align to TRBD1. With 6 bases clipped from V and 3 bases from J, the junction kept 3 bases outside the gene matches. In germline, CDR1 is MDHEN, CDR2 SYDVKM. The CDR3 sequence is 15 residues long. CDR3 protein: CASRRQGVGANVLTF. The DNA for the CDR3 is TGTGCCAGCAGGAGACAGGGGGTTGGGGCCAACGTCCTGACTTTC.

This clonotype was counted at least ten times. The chain is built from TRBV7-6 and TRBJ2-7; TRBD2 matches at 8 bases. CDR3 length equals 15 residues. Germline CDR1 SGHVS, CDR2 FNYEAQ. V dropped 3 bases and J dropped 1; count of bases not matched to a gene: 5. This CDR3 is CASSFGGAGSYEQYF. The CDR3 DNA reads as TGTGCCAGCAGCTTCGGGGGGGCCGGTTCCTACGAGCAGTACTTC.